This TCR beta chain is from a study of blood T cell repertoires in COVID-19. CDR3 length: 17 residues. With V trimmed by 3 bases and J by 6 bases, 14 bases remained unmatched. Per the germline V gene, CDR1 is MGHRA and CDR2 is YSYEKL. The method was immunoSEQ multiplex PCR; TCRdb's version includes in-frame clones alone and lacks a portion of them. The table lists under 250,000 clones, 60% to 85% of them singletons. Sequencing input: peripheral blood. This TCR was sampled from a woman aged 70-85 years with acute or convalescent COVID-19. The J gene is TRBJ2-5, the V gene TRBV4-1; TRBD1 aligns across 9 bases. As DNA, the CDR3 is TGCGCCAGCAGCCACCAGGTGGGACAGGGAGACGTGAAGACCCAGTACTTC. Residues: CASSHQVGQGDVKTQYF.